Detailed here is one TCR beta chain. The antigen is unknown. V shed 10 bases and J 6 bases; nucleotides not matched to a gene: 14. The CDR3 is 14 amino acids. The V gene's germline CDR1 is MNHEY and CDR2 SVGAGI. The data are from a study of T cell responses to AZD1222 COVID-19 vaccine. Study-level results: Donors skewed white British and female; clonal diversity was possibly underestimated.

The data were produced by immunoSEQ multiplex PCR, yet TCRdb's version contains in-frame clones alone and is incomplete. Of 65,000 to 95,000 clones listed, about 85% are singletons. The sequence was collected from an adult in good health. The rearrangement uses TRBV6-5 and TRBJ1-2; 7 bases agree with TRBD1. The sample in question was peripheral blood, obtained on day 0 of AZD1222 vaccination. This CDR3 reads CATTEGAGGHGYTF. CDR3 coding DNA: TGTGCCACGACTGAGGGGGCGGGTGGCCATGGCTACACCTTC.